This T cell receptor (beta chain) is drawn from a study of shared clonotypes between healthy human individuals. Points from the study as a whole: Donor scarcity curtailed the genetic and exposure-history diversity represented herein. Sampling covered blood only; tissue repertoires likely differ. For naive CD4 cells, approximately 5% of clonotypes were shared across a handful of donors.

The junction had 2 bases not matched to a gene; V was cut back by 3 bases and J by 6 bases. This CDR3 is built from 13 residues. In germline, CDR1 is SGHRS, CDR2 YFSETQ. The repertoire was sequenced with immunoSEQ multiplex PCR; TCRdb's copy has only in-frame clones and lacks some. The sample shows over 150,000 clones, roughly 70% of them seen only once. A note on this clone: Its antigen is as yet unknown.

The chain carries TRBV5-1 and TRBJ1-2, with 10 bases aligning to TRBD1. This clonotype was obtained from a man younger than 45 in good health. The sample consisted of memory CD4+ T cells sorted from blood. Subset denoted: CD45RA-negative fraction. This CDR3 reads CASSSGTGDGYTF. The CDR3 region has the DNA TGCGCCAGCAGCTCCGGGACAGGGGATGGCTACACCTTC.